A selection of T cell receptor beta chains follows, all from one sample in a study of blood T cell repertoires in COVID-19. Profiling relied on immunoSEQ multiplex PCR, and the TCRdb table lists in-frame clones only, not all of them. The data hold over 150,000 clones, with roughly 83% observed a single time. The sequencing input was peripheral blood. Every receptor here comes from a woman aged 55-70 years with acute or convalescent COVID-19. The CDR3 runs from the conserved cysteine through the conserved F or W. A D gene is named only where the DNA matches it firmly. A clone size is listed for some rows: how often the clone was seen (once, few, many), or a class if it is expanded.

J gene,clone size,D gene,V gene,CDR3 protein,CDR3 DNA
TRBJ1-2,NA,NA,TRBV6-2/TRBV6-3,CASSRQSYYGYTF,TGTGCCAGCAGTAGACAGTCTTACTATGGCTACACCTTC
TRBJ1-2,few,NA,TRBV3-1/TRBV3-2,CASSQEVSGYTF,TGTGCCAGCAGCCAAGAAGTGAGTGGCTACACCTTC
TRBJ2-2,NA,NA,TRBV7-2,CASSRARDFPGELFF,TGTGCCAGCAGCCGCGCCCGGGACTTCCCCGGGGAGCTGTTTTTT
TRBJ2-7,once,NA,TRBV27,CASSLKQGVYEQYF,TGTGCCAGCAGTTTAAAACAGGGTGTCTACGAGCAGTACTTC
TRBJ1-5,NA,NA,TRBV2,CASSEGRTNQPQHF,TGTGCCAGCAGTGAGGGGAGGACGAATCAGCCCCAGCATTTT
TRBJ1-1,NA,TRBD1,TRBV27,CASSRMGQGNTEAFF,TGTGCCAGCAGTAGAATGGGACAGGGTAACACTGAAGCTTTCTTT
TRBJ1-5,NA,NA,TRBV9,CASSVDGNQPQHF,TGTGCCAGCAGCGTCGACGGGAATCAGCCCCAGCATTTT
TRBJ2-2,NA,NA,TRBV6-5,CASSYRGLYTGELFF,TGTGCCAGCAGTTACAGGGGCCTCTACACCGGGGAGCTGTTTTTT
TRBJ1-1,NA,NA,TRBV3-1/TRBV3-2,CASSQDLLPNTEAFF,TGTGCCAGCAGCCAAGATTTACTGCCGAACACTGAAGCTTTCTTT
TRBJ2-3,NA,NA,TRBV11-2,CASSFSARKDTQYF,TGTGCCAGCAGCTTTTCGGCTAGAAAAGATACGCAGTATTTT
TRBJ1-2,NA,NA,TRBV18,CASSPPDSPYGYTF,TGTGCCAGCTCACCACCGGACAGTCCGTATGGCTACACCTTC
TRBJ1-4,NA,NA,TRBV29-1,CSGQEVGGEKLFF,TGCAGCGGTCAGGAGGTGGGGGGTGAAAAACTGTTTTTT
TRBJ2-1,NA,TRBD1,TRBV6-5,CASSYFWQGASNEQFF,TGTGCCAGCAGTTATTTCTGGCAGGGGGCGAGCAATGAGCAGTTCTTC
TRBJ2-5,NA,NA,TRBV5-6,CASSLAGARETQYF,TGTGCCAGCAGCCTGGCTGGGGCTAGGGAGACCCAGTACTTC
TRBJ2-5,NA,TRBD1,TRBV6-5,CASSGTDQETQYF,TGTGCCAGCAGCGGGACAGACCAAGAGACCCAGTACTTC
TRBJ2-2,few,NA,TRBV21-1,CASSSRTGQGTNTGELFF,TGTGCCAGCAGCTCACGGACAGGGCAAGGGACTAACACCGGGGAGCTGTTTTTT
TRBJ1-4,NA,NA,TRBV4-2,CASSQVRVGNEKLFF,TGTGCCAGCAGCCAAGTACGGGTTGGGAATGAAAAACTGTTTTTT
TRBJ1-2,once,NA,TRBV29-1,CSVDRVVGGYTF,TGCAGCGTTGACAGGGTTGTGGGTGGCTACACCTTC
TRBJ2-7,few,TRBD1,TRBV15,CATSQQGRSPYEQYF,TGTGCCACCAGCCAACAGGGGCGCTCTCCCTACGAGCAGTACTTC
TRBJ2-5,NA,NA,TRBV5-1,CASSLRAQQGRETQYF,TGCGCCAGCAGCTTGAGGGCCCAACAAGGGAGGGAGACCCAGTACTTC
TRBJ2-7,few,TRBD1,TRBV29-1,CSVGGTGAYEQYF,TGCAGCGTTGGGGGGACAGGGGCCTACGAGCAGTACTTC
TRBJ1-2,NA,TRBD1,TRBV7-6,CASSLGTGNYGYTF,TGTGCCAGCAGCCTGGGGACAGGCAACTATGGCTACACCTTC
TRBJ2-5,NA,NA,TRBV12-5,CASSRSNREETQYF,TGTGCTAGTAGTAGGAGTAACAGGGAAGAGACCCAGTACTTC
TRBJ2-2,NA,NA,TRBV19,CASSTQLNTGELFF,TGTGCCAGTAGTACCCAGTTGAACACCGGGGAGCTGTTTTTT
TRBJ2-2,NA,TRBD2,TRBV12-5,CASGLGSGTSKVGELFF,TGTGCTAGTGGTTTGGGCTCCGGGACTAGCAAGGTCGGGGAGCTGTTTTTT
TRBJ1-1,NA,TRBD1,TRBV11-1,CASRGDSRRNTEAFF,TGTGCCAGCAGAGGGGACAGCCGGAGGAACACTGAAGCTTTCTTT
TRBJ1-2,once,TRBD1,TRBV9,CASSVFGQALGGYTF,TGTGCCAGCAGCGTATTTGGACAGGCCCTCGGGGGCTACACCTTC
TRBJ2-2,NA,TRBD2,TRBV4-1,CASSQDSGGGEYTGELFF,TGCGCCAGCAGCCAAGATTCGGGAGGGGGAGAGTACACCGGGGAGCTGTTTTTT
TRBJ1-6,NA,NA,TRBV6-2/TRBV6-3,CASSNGNSPLHF,TGTGCCAGCAGTAACGGTAATTCACCCCTCCACTTT
TRBJ1-6,NA,TRBD1,TRBV27,CASSSTGRSYNSPLHF,TGTGCCAGCAGTTCGACAGGGCGCTCCTATAATTCACCCCTCCACTTT
TRBJ1-2,NA,NA,TRBV3-1/TRBV3-2,CASSQGNNGYTF,TGTGCCAGCAGCCAAGGTAACAATGGCTACACCTTC
TRBJ2-3,NA,NA,TRBV5-4,CASSLEVGAQYF,TGTGCCAGCAGCTTGGAAGTGGGCGCGCAGTATTTT
TRBJ2-5,NA,NA,TRBV25-1,CASSEYRGLREETQYF,TGTGCCAGCAGTGAATACCGGGGTCTGCGCGAAGAGACCCAGTACTTC
TRBJ2-3,NA,NA,TRBV5-4,CASSLSGVADTQYF,TGTGCCAGCAGCTTGTCGGGGGTAGCAGATACGCAGTATTTT
TRBJ2-1,NA,TRBD1,TRBV6-5,CASGSGTGDNEQFF,TGTGCCAGCGGTTCCGGGACAGGCGACAATGAGCAGTTCTTC
TRBJ2-1,NA,TRBD2,TRBV6-2/TRBV6-3,CASSWTSGSNEQFF,TGTGCCAGCAGTTGGACTAGCGGGTCCAATGAGCAGTTCTTC
TRBJ1-5,few,NA,TRBV21-1,CASSKCRSRVIGQPQHF,TGTGCCAGCAGCAAATGTAGGTCCAGGGTCATCGGTCAGCCCCAGCATTTT
TRBJ1-1,NA,NA,TRBV7-2,CASSLNRANTEAFF,TGTGCCAGCAGCTTAAACCGCGCGAACACTGAAGCTTTCTTT
TRBJ1-5,NA,TRBD1,TRBV7-2,CASSLGGQGDQPQHF,TGTGCCAGCAGCTTAGGGGGACAGGGGGATCAGCCCCAGCATTTT
TRBJ2-2,NA,NA,TRBV28,CASSPRRALNTGELFF,TGTGCCAGCAGTCCTCGGCGGGCTCTCAACACCGGGGAGCTGTTTTTT
TRBJ2-5,once,TRBD1,TRBV5-1,CASSRKVRDRGQETQYF,TGCGCCAGCAGCAGGAAGGTGCGGGACAGGGGGCAAGAGACCCAGTACTTC
TRBJ1-6,NA,NA,TRBV7-3,CASSSSGTRNSPLHF,TGTGCCAGCAGCTCCTCTGGGACTCGTAATTCACCCCTCCACTTT
TRBJ1-1,NA,NA,TRBV6-5,CASNGIVGATEAFF,TGTGCCAGCAATGGGATCGTGGGGGCCACTGAAGCTTTCTTT
TRBJ2-3,once,TRBD2,TRBV7-2,CASSPRRSGDRTDTQYF,TGTGCCAGCAGCCCCCGGAGGAGCGGGGACCGCACAGATACGCAGTATTTT
TRBJ1-5,NA,NA,TRBV28,CASSLGGIRRDQPQHF,TGTGCCAGCAGTTTGGGGGGTATCCGGAGGGATCAGCCCCAGCATTTT
TRBJ2-1,NA,NA,TRBV5-5,CASSRARGSYNEQFF,TGTGCCAGCAGCCGCGCGAGGGGGTCCTACAATGAGCAGTTCTTC
TRBJ2-3,NA,TRBD2,TRBV9,CASSVVGTSEHTQYF,TGTGCCAGCAGCGTAGTCGGGACTAGCGAACATACGCAGTATTTT